One sample yielded the 20 T cell receptor beta chains listed below, sequenced in a study of cytomegalovirus exposure and HLA in healthy donors. Some clones are missing from TCRdb's copy, which holds only in-frame ones; the method was immunoSEQ multiplex PCR. The data contain 140,000 or so clones, about 89% of them singletons. The sequenced material came from PBMCs. All receptors derive from a man between 18 and 35 years old in good health and CMV-seronegative.

The rearrangement joins TRBV7-2 to TRBJ2-3; D is undetermined. CDR3 length equals 14 residues. V was pared by 5 bases and J by 0 bases, with 9 bases between. CDR1 is SGHTA and CDR2 is FQGNSA in the germline V gene. The CDR3 loop reads CASSPRGSTDTQYF. In DNA, the CDR3 is TGTGCCAGCAGCCCCCGAGGTAGCACAGATACGCAGTATTTT.

This clone has a single count. CDR3 bases: TGTGCCAGTAGGGGTTACAGCTCCTACAATGAGCAGTTCTTC. Translation gives CASRGYSSYNEQFF. This chain uses TRBV19 with TRBJ2-1; no clear D. Germline V gives CDR1 LNHDA, CDR2 SQIVND (reference sequence). This CDR3 contains 14 residues. Trimming left V 6 bases short and J 0 bases short, with 9 bases between.

The V gene is TRBV13, the J gene TRBJ1-1; possibly TRBD1 for D (6 bases). V lost 5 bases, J lost 6 bases, and 16 bases lay in between. The germline gives CDR1 PRHDT, CDR2 FYEKMQ (reference sequence). The CDR3 spans 14 residues. The CDR3 sequence: CASSLWTAVSEAFF. CDR3 DNA sequence: TGTGCCAGCAGCCTATGGACAGCCGTATCTGAAGCTTTCTTT.

V usage is TRBV30 and J usage is TRBJ1-4; D gene unclear. Trimming took 1 base from V and 8 from J, leaving 5 bases between them. The CDR3 length is 11 residues. Germline-derived CDR1 and CDR2 are GTSNPN and SVGIG (reference sequence). Here the CDR3 DNA reads TGTGCCTGGAGTGGGGCCGAAAAACTGTTTTTT. Amino acid sequence: CAWSGAEKLFF. Supplemented by reference TRBV30 and TRBJ1-4, the full variable domain reads SQTIHQWPATLVQPVGSPLSLECTVEGTSNPNLYWYRQAAGRGLQLLFYSVGIGQISSEVPQNLSASRPQDRQFILSSKKLLLSDSGFYLCAWSGAEKLFFGSGTQLSVL.

The gene calls are TRBV18 and TRBJ1-6; 7 nucleotides align to TRBD1. CDR1 and CDR2 from the germline V gene are KGHSH and LQKENI. This CDR3 spans 14 amino acids. Unmatched junction bases numbered 1, after V lost 4 bases and J lost 4 bases. The CDR3 sequence is CASSQQGYNSPLHF. The CDR3 bases are TGTGCCAGCTCACAACAGGGGTATAATTCACCCCTCCACTTT.

The V gene is TRBV9, the J gene TRBJ2-2, with a tentative D call TRBD2 (5 bases). Germline V gene sequence: CDR1 SGDLS, CDR2 YYNGEE. The V and J ends lost 2 bases and 1 base respectively, with 9 bases between them. The CDR3 totals 15 residues. CDR3 sequence reads: CASSVEGGNTGELFF. The CDR3 DNA follows: TGTGCCAGCAGCGTCGAGGGTGGGAACACCGGGGAGCTGTTTTTT.

The chain employs TRBV7-2 and TRBJ2-5, with D unclear. Trimming cost V 2 bases and J 1 base, with 8 bases left between them. In germline, CDR1 is SGHTA, CDR2 FQGNSA. The CDR3 spans 14 residues. As DNA, the CDR3 is TGTGCCAGCAGCTTACAGGCTTCCCAAGAGACCCAGTACTTC. Its protein is CASSLQASQETQYF.

Points on this clone: Other DNA sequences from this sample encode an identical CDR3 as well. The DNA for the CDR3 is TGTGCCACCAGCAGGGGACAGGGGAACTATGGCTACACCTTC. Translation gives CATSRGQGNYGYTF. The J gene is TRBJ1-2, the V gene TRBV15; TRBD1 agrees at 10 bases. Germline CDR1 reads LNHNV; CDR2 reads YYDKDF (reference sequence). The CDR3 loop spans 14 amino acids. V lost 3 bases to trimming and J lost 2 bases; unmatched junction nucleotides: 0.

The chain couples TRBV27 to TRBJ2-7, with TRBD1 identical over 8 bases. CDR1 and CDR2 from the germline V gene are MNHEY and SMNVEV (reference sequence). This CDR3 comprises 14 residues. V lost 6 bases to trimming and J lost 3 bases; unmatched junction nucleotides: 7. For the CDR3, the DNA is TGTGCCAGCAGCATTGGGACAGGAAGCTACGAGCAGTACTTC. Residues: CASSIGTGSYEQYF.

V is TRBV5-1 and J is TRBJ2-3, with 7 bases aligning to TRBD2. The CDR3 covers 13 residues. Trimming at V came to 4 bases and at J to 2 bases, leaving 1 base not matched to a gene. From germline, CDR1 is SGHRS and CDR2 YFSETQ. CDR3 sequence: CASSRDYTDTQYF. Written as DNA, the CDR3 is TGCGCCAGCAGCCGGGACTACACAGATACGCAGTATTTT.

The J gene is TRBJ2-7, the V gene TRBV6-1; 8 bases fit TRBD1. V shed 5 bases and J 2 bases; nucleotides not matched to a gene: 5. The CDR3 runs 14 residues. CDR1 is MNHNS and CDR2 is SASEGT in the germline V gene. The CDR3 sequence is CASSTGTGAYEQYV. CDR3 DNA sequence: TGTGCCAGCAGTACCGGGACAGGTGCCTACGAGCAGTACGTC.

This clone was counted a few times. The V and J genes are TRBV6-1 and TRBJ2-2; 10 nucleotides align to TRBD1. V lost 2 bases to trimming and J lost 5 bases; unmatched junction nucleotides: 2. CDR1 is MNHNS, CDR2 SASEGT, per germline. The CDR3 runs 15 residues. The CDR3 sequence is CASSERTGGTGELFF. The CDR3 nucleotides read TGTGCCAGCAGTGAAAGGACAGGGGGTACCGGGGAGCTGTTTTTT.

The CDR3 region is CASSLGQDWFGYTF. CDR3 DNA: TGCGCCAGCAGTCTAGGACAGGACTGGTTCGGCTACACCTTC. The chain joins TRBV5-1 to TRBJ1-2, with TRBD1 matching over 7 bases. From germline, CDR1 is SGHRS and CDR2 YFSETQ. V shed 5 bases and J 8 bases; nucleotides not matched to a gene: 12. CDR3 length: 14 residues. Using reference TRBV5-1 and TRBJ1-2 for the parts outside the CDR3, the full variable domain is KAGVTQTPRYLIKTRGQQVTLSCSPISGHRSVSWYQQTPGQGLQFLFEYFSETQRNKGNFPGRFSGRQFSNSRSEMNVSTLELGDSALYLCASSLGQDWFGYTFGSGTRLTVV.

This clone appeared once. This chain links TRBV7-9 with TRBJ2-7; a possible D gene is TRBD1 (7 bases). Trimming cost V 6 bases and J 5 bases, with 17 bases left between them. This CDR3 contains 14 residues. Germline V gene sequence: CDR1 SEHNR, CDR2 FQNEAQ (reference sequence). CDR3: CASSFTGAGNEQYF. The CDR3 DNA is TGTGCCAGCAGTTTCACAGGGGCGGGAAACGAGCAGTACTTC.

The chain is built from TRBV7-9 and TRBJ1-2; TRBD1 might be the D (6 bases). Germline loops: CDR1 SEHNR, CDR2 FQNEAQ (reference sequence). The CDR3 loop spans 15 amino acids. V was pared by 6 bases and J by 8 bases, with 22 bases between. CDR3 nucleotides: TGTGCCAGCAGGAGTGAGGGGGTTGAGTCTCGGGGCTACACCTTC. Translation: CASRSEGVESRGYTF.

This sequence joins TRBV5-6 and TRBJ2-7; 9 bases are a match to TRBD2. The V gene end was trimmed by 2 bases and the J gene end by 0 bases; junction bases not matched to a gene: 12. This CDR3 comprises 18 residues. Germline V lookup: CDR1 SGHDT, CDR2 YYEEEE. As DNA, the CDR3 is TGTGCCAGCAGCTTAGCCGGACTAGCGAGAGAAGACTCCTACGAGCAGTACGTC. Its translation is CASSLAGLAREDSYEQYV.

This clone has only a few counts. J is TRBJ1-2 and V is TRBV4-1, with TRBD1 matching over 7 bases. This CDR3 is built from 14 residues. Germline V lookup: CDR1 MGHRA, CDR2 YSYEKL. Trimming removed 3 bases from V and 8 bases from J; junction bases left unmatched: 9. The CDR3 DNA sequence: TGCGCCAGCAGCCATCTACAGGGGCTAGAAGGCTACACCTTC. This sequence encodes CASSHLQGLEGYTF.

The V and J genes are TRBV6-5 and TRBJ1-2; possibly TRBD1 for D (5 bases). Trimming took 0 bases from V and 4 from J, leaving 12 bases between them. CDR1 and CDR2 from the germline V gene are MNHEY and SVGAGI. The CDR3 totals 15 residues. The CDR3 region is CASSYSIMGGYGYTF. The CDR3 DNA reads as TGTGCCAGCAGTTACTCGATTATGGGGGGCTATGGCTACACCTTC.

The rearrangement links TRBV7-2 to TRBJ2-7; 7 bases map to TRBD1. The CDR3 totals 14 residues. Germline values: CDR1 SGHTA, CDR2 FQGNSA. Losses at the gene ends were 2 bases for V and 5 bases for J; bases not matched to a gene: 6. Written as DNA, the CDR3 is TGTGCCAGCAGCTTAATGGGACAGCAGGACGAGCAGTACGTC. Translating it yields CASSLMGQQDEQYV.

CDR3 nucleotide sequence: TGTGCCAGCAGCCCGGGAGGTCTGCGGAAAGAGACCCAGTACTTC. This translates into CASSPGGLRKETQYF. The rearrangement uses TRBV9 and TRBJ2-5, with TRBD2 identical over 7 bases. V shed 4 bases and J 3 bases; nucleotides not matched to a gene: 9. This CDR3 comprises 15 residues. Germline CDR1 and CDR2: SGDLS and YYNGEE.